This record concerns one T cell receptor beta chain sequence. No antigen is known for it. The data are from a study of cytomegalovirus exposure and HLA in healthy donors. Study-level points and caveats: Testing in vitro showed a few CMV-associated chains specific for CMV antigens.

The PCR employed 60 Vbeta primers together with 13 Jbeta primers. Method: immunoSEQ multiplex PCR; TCRdb's copy keeps in-frame clones and lacks some. The table includes 150,000 or so clones, roughly 90% detected once. The CDR3 spans 14 residues. Germline CDR1 SGDLS, CDR2 YYNGEE. Germline trimming cut 4 bases from V and 5 bases from J; bases unmatched to any gene: 5. The chain has TRBV9 and TRBJ1-4, with 7 bases aligning to TRBD1. The clonotype was recovered from a woman aged 18-30 years in good health and CMV-seronegative. The sequenced sample was PBMCs. CDR3 DNA: TGTGCCAGCAGCCCGGGACAGATGAATGAAAAACTGTTTTTT. Translating gives CASSPGQMNEKLFF.